The rows below give T cell receptor beta chains drawn from one sample of a study of blood T cell repertoires in COVID-19. TCRdb's table, derived via immunoSEQ multiplex PCR, lists solely in-frame clones and lacks some. The sample consists of under 40,000 clones, roughly 89% of them appearing once. Sequences were obtained from peripheral blood. The receptors were gathered from a man in his 60s with active COVID-19. Both conserved end residues are part of each CDR3. The D gene is left open where the match is weak.

j_call d_call v_call cdr3_nt cdr3_aa
TRBJ2-3 TRBD2 TRBV6-4 TGTGCCAGCAGTGAAGGACTAGCGGCCACAGATACGCAGTATTTT CASSEGLAATDTQYF
TRBJ2-3 TRBD2 TRBV24-1 TGTGCCACCAGTGATAGGAGCGGGGGTAGCACAGATACGCAGTATTTT CATSDRSGGSTDTQYF
TRBJ1-2 . TRBV24-1 TGTGCCACTTCCCCGGGGGCTAACTATGGCTACACCTTC CATSPGANYGYTF
TRBJ1-1 TRBD1 TRBV2 TGTGCCAGCAGGTCCACTAGGGGACAGGGAGGCACTGAAGCTTTCTTT CASRSTRGQGGTEAFF
TRBJ2-1 . TRBV6-2/TRBV6-3 TGTGCCAGCAGTCGCGGGACTCCCATGGCTCCCGCCTACAATGAGCAGTTCTTC CASSRGTPMAPAYNEQFF
TRBJ1-6 . TRBV5-8 TGTGCCAGCAGCCGGGGAGTTTCACCCTTCCACTTT CASSRGVSPFHF
TRBJ2-5 TRBD1 TRBV24-1 TGTGCCACCAGTGATCGGCCGCAGGGGGTAAGAGAGACCCAGTACTTC CATSDRPQGVRETQYF
TRBJ1-2 TRBD1 TRBV6-4 TGTGCCAGCAGTGACCGGGACAGGGCGGTTGGCTACACCTTC CASSDRDRAVGYTF
TRBJ2-7 . TRBV19 TGTGCCAGTAGCTCCCCCCTGGCAGGCCAGAACTACGAGCAGTACTTC CASSSPLAGQNYEQYF
TRBJ1-6 TRBD1 TRBV19 TGTGCCAGTAGGAAGGGGTGGGCAGGGGGCAATTCACCCCTCCACTTT CASRKGWAGGNSPLHF
TRBJ1-2 TRBD1 TRBV5-1 TGCGCCAGCAGCTTTGGGACAGGGAGTGAGTCTGGCTACACCTTC CASSFGTGSESGYTF